The sequence of this TCR beta chain was determined in a study of blood T cell repertoires in COVID-19. Looking at the study overall: Researchers got acute and convalescent COVID-19 samples from the United States, Italy and Spain. PBMCs, B-cell-depleted T cells, or T cells were the source of the cDNA or gDNA that made up the material.

The authors' processing: How many nucleated cells were present was estimated from reference gene primer amplification. This table comes from immunoSEQ multiplex PCR, and its TCRdb copy is limited to in-frame clones, with some not included. V, J and clone size are those of that table, while D and trimming were read from the DNA. This repertoire shows 90,000 to 150,000 clones, about 86% found once; its top ten account for around 0.81%. In germline, CDR1 is MDHEN, CDR2 SYDVKM. The CDR3 runs to 15 residues. V was clipped by 5 bases and J by 2 bases, with 16 bases between them. The sample taken for sequencing was peripheral blood. The chain joins TRBV28 to TRBJ2-7, with a weak D call TRBD1 (6 bases). The TCR sequence derives from a woman between 45 and 60 years old with active or convalescent COVID-19. The CDR3 loop reads CASSASRGWAYEQYF. The CDR3 DNA follows: TGTGCCAGCAGTGCCTCGAGGGGGTGGGCCTACGAGCAGTACTTC. Looking up the rest from reference TRBV28 and TRBJ2-7 gives the full variable domain: DVKVTQSSRYLVKRTGEKVFLECVQDMDHENMFWYRQDPGLGLRLIYFSYDVKMKEKGDIPEGYSVSREKKERFSLILESASTNQTSMYLCASSASRGWAYEQYFGPGTRLTVT.